Given below is one TCR beta chain in context. This sample is part of a study of T cell responses to AZD1222 COVID-19 vaccine. Profiled with immunoSEQ multiplex PCR; TCRdb holds only in-frame clones, not every one. The sample carries 95,000 to 150,000 clones, just under 90% recorded once. This CDR3 comprises 14 residues. Germline loops: CDR1 SNHLY, CDR2 FYNNEI. V gave up 4 bases and J gave up 9 bases, with 18 bases separating them. The rearrangement uses TRBV2 and TRBJ1-1; TRBD1 is a possible D gene (6 bases). The sequencing used peripheral blood, collected on day 0 of AZD1222 vaccination. This TCR was recovered from an adult in good health. This CDR3 reads CASSAQGTNPQAFF. The CDR3 nucleotides read TGTGCCAGCAGTGCGCAGGGGACCAATCCCCAAGCTTTCTTT.